This passage covers 20 T cell receptor beta chains from one sample sequenced in a study of PD-1 blockade in classical Hodgkin lymphoma. The assay was immunoSEQ multiplex PCR, and TCRdb's table has in-frame clones only and misses some. The sample lists tens of thousands of clones; 70% to 85% were seen once. Documented time point: cycle 4 day 1 (C4D1), after 6 weeks of nivolumab. Every patient relapsed after autologous stem cell transplantation, and brentuximab vedotin exposure varied. The sample here was peripheral blood mononuclear cells (PBMCs), taken before the fourth cycle of nivolumab. These receptors were taken from a human donor with classical Hodgkin lymphoma.

V gene TRBV4-2 combines with J gene TRBJ2-7; possibly TRBD1 or TRBD2 for D (6 bases each). Between the trimmed V and J ends, which lost 1 base and 4 bases, there was a span of 14 bases. This CDR3 contains 15 residues. Germline lookup yields CDR1 LGHNA and CDR2 YNFKEQ. This CDR3 is CASSQVMGGQYEQYF. The CDR3 bases are TGTGCCAGCAGCCAAGTTATGGGGGGACAATACGAGCAGTACTTC.

The genes are TRBV10-3 and TRBJ2-7; D is unclear. The CDR3 totals 15 residues. V lost 5 bases, J lost 0 bases, and 14 bases lay in between. The germline CDR1 and CDR2 sequences are ENHRY and SYGVKD. This chain's CDR3 is CAISSSHPSSYEQYF. In DNA, the CDR3 is TGTGCCATCAGTAGCAGCCATCCCAGCTCCTACGAGCAGTACTTC.

V usage is TRBV11-2 and J usage is TRBJ1-6; D remains ambiguous. V was cut by 5 bases and J by 0 bases, with 8 bases left in between. Germline V gene sequence: CDR1 SGHAT, CDR2 FQNNGV. There are 15 residues in the CDR3. CDR3 protein: CASSKVSSYNSPLHF. CDR3 nucleotides: TGTGCCAGCAGCAAAGTTAGCTCCTATAATTCACCCCTCCACTTT. The full variable domain, with the rest looked up from reference TRBV11-2 and TRBJ1-6, is EAGVAQSPRYKIIEKRQSVAFWCNPISGHATLYWYQQILGQGPKLLIQFQNNGVVDDSQLPKDRFSAERLKGVDSTLKIQPAKLEDSAVYLCASSKVSSYNSPLHFGNGTRLTVT.

The V call is TRBV9, the J call TRBJ2-1; 7 bases align to TRBD2. Per germline, CDR1 SGDLS and CDR2 YYNGEE. CDR3 size: 15 residues. Trimming at V came to 0 bases and at J to 5 bases, leaving 5 bases not matched to a gene. In nucleotides, the CDR3 is TGTGCCAGCAGCGTAGGGGGCGGGAGTCACAATGAGCAGTTCTTC. This translates into CASSVGGGSHNEQFF.

This clone came up once. The rearrangement uses TRBV28 and TRBJ2-3; weak D call: TRBD2 (5 bases). Trimming removed 2 bases from V and 0 bases from J, with 15 bases in between. CDR1 and CDR2 (germline): MDHEN, SYDVKM. CDR3 length: 17 amino acids. Written as DNA, the CDR3 is TGTGCCAGCAGTTTAAGTCTAGCCGATCTCAGCACAGATACGCAGTATTTT. It translates to CASSLSLADLSTDTQYF.

V and J are TRBV28 and TRBJ1-5, with 8 positions matching TRBD1. J gave up 8 bases and V 6 bases, and 12 bases lay outside the gene matches. Germline lookup yields CDR1 MDHEN and CDR2 SYDVKM. This CDR3 comprises 15 residues. The DNA for the CDR3 is TGTGCCAGCAGCCCCCGACAGGGGAAAGTAGAGCCCCAGCATTTT. Translating gives CASSPRQGKVEPQHF.

V gene TRBV21-1 combines with J gene TRBJ1-2. TRBV21-1 is assigned pseudogene status. This CDR3 is built from 14 residues. The DNA of the CDR3 is TGTGCCAGCAGCGCCCGTGCTAGCTATGAAGGCTACACCTTC. Its protein product is CASSARASYEGYTF.

This clone has only one observation. V is TRBV23-1 and J is TRBJ1-5; D remains unclear. TRBV23-1 is labeled an ORF, and its function is uncertain. The CDR3 loop spans 15 amino acids. V lost 0 bases and J lost 5, with 11 bases in between. CDR3 region: CASSQSWTGDQPQHF. The CDR3 region has the DNA TGCGCCAGCAGTCAATCGTGGACGGGAGATCAGCCCCAGCATTTT.

This clone was detected once. The V gene is TRBV6-6, the J gene TRBJ1-6; no definite D call. In germline, CDR1 is MNHNY, CDR2 SVGAGI (reference sequence). The CDR3 is made up of 15 amino acids. Trimming took off 5 bases at V and 0 bases at J, with 8 bases between the two ends. The DNA of the CDR3 is TGTGCCAGCAGTGTGGTGAGCTCCTATAATTCACCCCTCCACTTT. Protein sequence: CASSVVSSYNSPLHF.

The V and J genes are TRBV7-2 and TRBJ2-5, with D possibly being TRBD1 (6 bases). This CDR3 is built from 14 residues. Per germline, CDR1 SGHTA and CDR2 FQGNSA. Trimming took off 3 bases at V and 4 bases at J, with 12 bases between the two ends. CDR3 nucleotide sequence: TGTGCCAGCAGCTTCTCAGGGGCCGGAGAGACCCAGTACTTC. Translated, it gives CASSFSGAGETQYF.

Only one count was recorded for this clone. The CDR3 protein is CASRKNRIQETQYF. CDR3 DNA sequence: TGCGCCAGCAGAAAGAACAGGATACAAGAGACCCAGTACTTC. V is TRBV10-2 and J is TRBJ2-5; TRBD1 is a possible D gene (5 bases). The ends were cut back, 6 bases at V and 2 bases at J, with 13 bases in the middle. Germline loops: CDR1 WSHSY, CDR2 SAAADI. The CDR3 contains 14 residues.

The V call is TRBV19, the J call TRBJ1-1, with D hard to call. Trimming removed 1 base from V and 4 bases from J, with 7 bases in between. The CDR3 has 13 residues. Germline V lookup: CDR1 LNHDA, CDR2 SQIVND (reference sequence). This chain's CDR3 is CASSIARTTEAFF. CDR3 in DNA: TGTGCCAGTAGTATAGCCCGAACCACTGAAGCTTTCTTT. Using reference TRBV19 and TRBJ1-1 for the parts outside the CDR3, the full variable domain is DGGITQSPKYLFRKEGQNVTLSCEQNLNHDAMYWYRQDPGQGLRLIYYSQIVNDFQKGDIAEGYSVSREKKESFPLTVTSAQKNPTAFYLCASSIARTTEAFFGQGTRLTVV.

This chain links TRBV5-6 with TRBJ1-6, with D hard to call. The V end lost 4 bases, the J end lost 7 bases, and 15 bases lay between the germline ends. Germline V gene sequence: CDR1 SGHDT, CDR2 YYEEEE. CDR3 length: 15 residues. This CDR3 is CASSPTETGNSPLHF. The CDR3 DNA reads as TGTGCCAGCAGCCCCACGGAGACCGGAAATTCACCCCTCCACTTT.

V is TRBV28 and J is TRBJ2-2; 7 nucleotides line up with TRBD1. Germline assignment: CDR1 MDHEN and CDR2 SYDVKM. Trimming at V came to 6 bases and at J to 3 bases, leaving 10 bases not matched to a gene. This CDR3 region has 16 residues. In nucleotides, the CDR3 is TGTGCCAGCAGCACGAGTGGGGACAGATACACCGGGGAGCTGTTTTTT. Its translation: CASSTSGDRYTGELFF.

This clone was observed a few times. V usage is TRBV4-3 and J usage is TRBJ1-6, with D perhaps matching TRBD1 (6 bases). The germline V gene encodes CDR1 LGHNA and CDR2 YSLEER. The ends were cut back, 0 bases at V and 3 bases at J, with 12 bases in the middle. This CDR3 spans 17 amino acids. CDR3 in amino acids: CASSQEGAGVYNSPLHF. The CDR3 nucleotides are TGCGCCAGCAGCCAAGAGGGGGCAGGGGTCTATAATTCACCCCTCCACTTT.

This clone was seen just once. Here the CDR3 DNA reads TGCGCCAGCAGCCAAGTCACCTTGGGGGGGTACACCGGGGAGCTGTTTTTT. Protein product: CASSQVTLGGYTGELFF. The rearrangement uses TRBV4-3 and TRBJ2-2; 7 bases match TRBD2. The CDR3 is made up of 17 amino acids. From germline, CDR1 is LGHNA and CDR2 YSLEER. J lost 3 bases, V lost 1 base, and 8 bases had no gene match.

The V and J genes are TRBV4-2 and TRBJ2-2; 11 bases are shared with TRBD2. V lost 4 bases and J lost 7; bases outside the gene matches: 5. In germline, CDR1 is LGHNA, CDR2 YNFKEQ. The CDR3 runs 15 residues. The DNA for the CDR3 is TGTGCCAGCAGCCTTAGCGGGGGGGCGAGCGGGGAGCTGTTTTTT. It is translated as CASSLSGGASGELFF.

The chain is built from TRBV6-1 and TRBJ2-7, with a weak D call TRBD2 (5 bases). CDR3 length: 15 residues. V lost 6 bases to trimming and J lost 1 base, with 16 bases between them. The germline V gene has CDR1 MNHNS and CDR2 SASEGT. CDR3 amino acids: CASSGVWAGSYEQYF. The CDR3 DNA reads as TGTGCCAGCAGCGGGGTATGGGCAGGTTCCTACGAGCAGTACTTC.

The chain carries TRBV6-1 and TRBJ1-5; D is possibly TRBD1 (6 bases). V lost 4 bases, J lost 2 bases, and 18 bases lay in between. The CDR3 length is 17 residues. The germline V gene encodes CDR1 MNHNS and CDR2 SASEGT. The CDR3, as DNA: TGTGCCAGCAGTGTAACTATTATTTCAGGGGGCAATCAGCCCCAGCATTTT. It yields the protein CASSVTIISGGNQPQHF.

This clone was picked up one time. The chain couples TRBV7-2 to TRBJ1-2; D is ambiguous. The germline gives CDR1 SGHTA, CDR2 FQGNSA. CDR3 length equals 16 residues. The ends were cut back, 2 bases at V and 0 bases at J, with 13 bases in the middle. In nucleotides, the CDR3 is TGTGCCAGCAGCTTAACCGTAAGGCTAGCTAACTATGGCTACACCTTC. Its protein is CASSLTVRLANYGYTF. Combining the CDR3 with reference TRBV7-2 and TRBJ1-2 gives the whole variable domain GAGVSQSPSNKVTEKGKDVELRCDPISGHTALYWYRQSLGQGLEFLIYFQGNSAPDKSGLPSDRFSAERTGGSVSTLTIQRTQQEDSAVYLCASSLTVRLANYGYTFGSGTRLTVV.